A selection of T cell receptor beta chains follows, all from one sample in a study of blood T cell repertoires in COVID-19. Assay: immunoSEQ multiplex PCR; the TCRdb copy retains only in-frame clones and omits some. The table records about 170,000 clones, around four fifths of them present only once. The specimen was PBMCs or T cells enriched from blood (not recorded which). These receptors all come from a woman aged 45-65 years in a cohort exposed to, infected with or recovered from COVID-19 (not recorded which). CDR3s include the opening cysteine and the closing phenylalanine or tryptophan. Each record gives: V gene, J gene, clone size, D gene, CDR3 length, CDR3 DNA, CDR3 protein. The D gene is left open where the match is weak. Where a row states a size, it is once, few, many or the class of an expanded clone; other rows omit it.

>TRBV4-1|TRBJ2-1|NA|TRBD2|16
TGCGCCAGCAGCCAAGACGCTAGCGGATTCTACAATGAGCAGTTCTTC
CASSQDASGFYNEQFF
>TRBV19|TRBJ1-1|NA|NA|13
TGTGCCAGTAGTTCGCCGGCTAGGACTGAAGCTTTCTTT
CASSSPARTEAFF
>TRBV5-1|TRBJ1-5|NA|NA|15
TGCGCCAGCAGCTTGGACGGGGGAGGTAATCAGCCCCAGCATTTT
CASSLDGGGNQPQHF
>TRBV19|TRBJ2-5|once|NA|14
TGTGCCAGTAAAACATCTCACCCTCTCGAGACCCAGTACTTC
CASKTSHPLETQYF
>TRBV11-2|TRBJ2-7|NA|NA|15
TGTGCCAGCAGCTTAGGTGGGGGGGGCGTACGCGAGCAGTACTTC
CASSLGGGGVREQYF
>TRBV6-2/TRBV6-3|TRBJ2-7|NA|TRBD2|17
TGTGCCAGCAGCAGCCGTACTTACGCCCTAGCGGGATACGAGCAGTACTTC
CASSSRTYALAGYEQYF
>TRBV21-1|TRBJ2-3|NA|NA|20
TGTGCCAGCAGCAAAGTCGCTGGGTCCCAGGGGCAAGTTGACGCAGATACGCAGTATTTT
CASSKVAGSQGQVDADTQYF
>TRBV6-5|TRBJ1-2|NA|TRBD1|13
TGTGCCAGCAGCCGCGGACAGGGTTATGGCTACACCTTC
CASSRGQGYGYTF
>TRBV3-1/TRBV3-2|TRBJ2-1|NA|NA|15
TGTGCCAGCAGCTCATCCGCGGGATCCTACAATGAGCAGTTCTTC
CASSSSAGSYNEQFF
>TRBV5-4|TRBJ1-3|many|NA|16
TGTGCCAGCAGCTTACTTCCGGGAAGCTCTGGAAACACCATATATTTT
CASSLLPGSSGNTIYF
>TRBV3-1/TRBV3-2|TRBJ1-1|NA|NA|15
TGTGCCAGCAGCCAAGGGTGGCAGGGAAACACTGAAGCTTTCTTT
CASSQGWQGNTEAFF
>TRBV7-2|TRBJ2-2|NA|NA|15
TGTGCCAGCAGCGAGGCCGGAGCACACACCGGGGAGCTGTTTTTT
CASSEAGAHTGELFF
>TRBV19|TRBJ2-1|few|NA|14
TGTGCCAGTAGTACCAATGGACAGAACAATGAGCAGTTCTTC
CASSTNGQNNEQFF
>TRBV2|TRBJ2-5|NA|TRBD1|13
TGTGCCAGCAGTACCGACAGGGGGGGGACCCAGTACTTC
CASSTDRGGTQYF
>TRBV4-1|TRBJ2-1|NA|TRBD2|17
TGCGCCAGCAGCCAAGATTTATCGGGAGGTTTATACAATGAGCAGTTCTTC
CASSQDLSGGLYNEQFF
>TRBV15|TRBJ2-5|NA|NA|15
TGTGCCACCAGCAGAGACACAGGGGGGGGAGAGACCCAGTACTTC
CATSRDTGGGETQYF
>TRBV19|TRBJ1-3|NA|NA|14
TGTGCCTGTGACTCAGGGGAATCTGGAAACACCATATATTTT
CACDSGESGNTIYF
>TRBV18|TRBJ1-1|NA|TRBD1|16
TGTGCCAGCTCATTCTCGGGACAGCGACTGAACACTGAAGCTTTCTTT
CASSFSGQRLNTEAFF